A single sample gave rise to the 17 T cell receptor beta chains below, sequenced in a study of OX40 agonist ivuxolimab in advanced cancers. Repertoires were generated with immunoSEQ multiplex PCR, while TCRdb's copy carries only in-frame clones and drops some. The table shows tens of thousands of clones, with around 89% occurring only once. The source material was CD4+ or CD8+ T cells sorted from blood, sampled in a trial of the OX40 agonist ivuxolimab. The receptors were gathered from an adult with an advanced solid tumor such as melanoma, head and neck, liver or kidney cancer.

The CDR3 spells CASSYSLGPPETQYF. The CDR3 DNA sequence: TGTGCCAGCAGTTACTCCCTGGGCCCCCCAGAGACCCAGTACTTC. The J gene is TRBJ2-5, the V gene TRBV6-5, with unresolved D. The CDR3 loop spans 15 amino acids. V lost 0 bases to trimming and J lost 4 bases, with 12 bases between them. Looked up from germline, CDR1 is MNHEY and CDR2 is SVGAGI.

The chain carries TRBV29-1 and TRBJ1-3, with no clear D. Trimming removed 2 bases at V and 4 bases at J, with 9 bases between. This CDR3 has 13 residues. CDR1 is SQVTM and CDR2 is ANQGSEA in the germline V gene. The chain's CDR3 is CSVETPLGNTIYF. The CDR3 region has the DNA TGCAGCGTTGAAACTCCTCTCGGAAACACCATATATTTT.

This chain links TRBV15 with TRBJ1-2; D gene ambiguous. The V and J ends lost 8 bases and 2 bases respectively, with 18 bases between them. There are 15 residues in the CDR3. Germline V gene sequence: CDR1 LNHNV, CDR2 YYDKDF (reference sequence). For the CDR3, the DNA is TGTGCCACCTCCCCCCGAGCGGCTCGAAACTATGGCTACACCTTC. This sequence encodes CATSPRAARNYGYTF.

CDR3 residues: CASSELRDGETQYF. CDR3 DNA sequence: TGCGCCAGCAGTGAGTTACGGGACGGTGAGACCCAGTACTTC. V gene TRBV10-1 combines with J gene TRBJ2-5, with D perhaps assigned TRBD1 or TRBD2 (5 bases each). This CDR3 is 14 amino acids long. CDR1 WNHNN and CDR2 SYGVQD come from the germline V gene (reference sequence). V lost 1 base and J 5 bases, leaving 11 bases between the germline ends.

J is TRBJ2-5 and V is TRBV27; TRBD2 matches at 11 bases. Germline CDR1 is MNHEY and CDR2 is SMNVEV (reference sequence). V shed 4 bases and J 5 bases; nucleotides not matched to a gene: 3. The CDR3 extends over 14 amino acids. The CDR3 sequence: CASSSSGRWETQYF. DNA for the CDR3: TGTGCCAGCAGTTCTAGCGGGAGGTGGGAGACCCAGTACTTC.

The J gene is TRBJ2-7, the V gene TRBV28; no firm D call. V was shortened by 8 bases and J by 0 bases, with 14 bases between the two germline ends. Germline CDR1 is MDHEN and CDR2 is SYDVKM. The CDR3 totals 14 residues. The CDR3 loop is CASCSDRSSYEQYF. CDR3 DNA: TGTGCCAGCTGTTCCGACCGTAGCTCCTACGAGCAGTACTTC.

The chain combines TRBV9 with TRBJ2-2; TRBD2 might be the D (6 bases). Per the germline V gene, CDR1 is SGDLS and CDR2 is YYNGEE. This CDR3 contains 17 residues. V shed 7 bases and J shed 0 bases, with 19 bases lying between them. The CDR3 region is CASGDFLAEANTGELFF. Here the CDR3 DNA reads TGTGCCAGCGGAGATTTCTTAGCGGAGGCGAACACCGGGGAGCTGTTTTTT.

This clone was picked up one time. The chain has TRBV10-2 and TRBJ2-3; D is undetermined. CDR1 WSHSY and CDR2 SAAADI come from the germline V gene. The CDR3 has 16 amino acids. V was shortened by 0 bases and J by 2 bases, with 12 bases between the two germline ends. The CDR3 DNA is TGCGCCAGCAGTGAGTCGATAATAGCCGTCACAGATACGCAGTATTTT. Amino acid sequence: CASSESIIAVTDTQYF.

This chain connects TRBV19 to TRBJ1-2, with D tentatively TRBD1 (6 bases). This CDR3 has 12 residues. Germline loops: CDR1 LNHDA, CDR2 SQIVND (reference sequence). The germline V and J ends were trimmed by 5 bases and 6 bases, with 10 bases remaining between them. The CDR3 here is CASSAGANGYTF. CDR3 coding DNA: TGTGCCAGTAGTGCAGGGGCAAATGGCTACACCTTC.

The V call is TRBV27, the J call TRBJ1-5; D perhaps matches TRBD1 (5 bases). The V end lost 7 bases, the J end lost 4 bases, and 17 bases lay between the germline ends. Germline-derived CDR1 and CDR2 are MNHEY and SMNVEV (reference sequence). The CDR3 runs to 15 residues. The CDR3 loop is CASKIGGVGNQPQHF. CDR3 nucleotide sequence: TGTGCCAGCAAGATTGGGGGGGTAGGGAATCAGCCCCAGCATTTT.

The rearrangement links TRBV27 to TRBJ2-7; no firm D call. Germline lookup yields CDR1 MNHEY and CDR2 SMNVEV (reference sequence). The ends were cut back, 7 bases at V and 0 bases at J, with 7 bases in the middle. This CDR3 spans 12 amino acids. CDR3 sequence: CASMADSYEQYF. The CDR3 nucleotides are TGTGCCAGCATGGCAGACTCCTACGAGCAGTACTTC.

The chain couples TRBV2 to TRBJ2-7; D possibly matches TRBD1 or TRBD2 (5 bases each). CDR3 size: 11 residues. The V end was cut by 10 bases, the J end by 3 bases, with 10 bases between. The germline V gene has CDR1 SNHLY and CDR2 FYNNEI. The CDR3 sequence is CATRGVYEQYF. The CDR3 coding sequence is TGTGCCACCAGAGGGGTCTACGAGCAGTACTTC.

V and J are TRBV5-1 and TRBJ1-1, with D perhaps matching TRBD1 (5 bases). V was clipped by 3 bases and J by 0 bases, with 9 bases between them. Looked up from germline, CDR1 is SGHRS and CDR2 is YFSETQ. The CDR3 is made up of 14 amino acids. CDR3 residues: CASSWTSLNTEAFF. CDR3 nucleotide sequence: TGCGCCAGCAGCTGGACAAGTCTGAACACTGAAGCTTTCTTT. The variable domain in full, with the rest retrieved from reference TRBV5-1 and TRBJ1-1, is KAGVTQTPRYLIKTRGQQVTLSCSPISGHRSVSWYQQTPGQGLQFLFEYFSETQRNKGNFPGRFSGRQFSNSRSEMNVSTLELGDSALYLCASSWTSLNTEAFFGQGTRLTVV.

V is TRBV4-1 and J is TRBJ2-7, with D unresolved. The CDR3 contains 13 residues. Germline V lookup: CDR1 MGHRA, CDR2 YSYEKL. V dropped 4 bases and J dropped 2 bases, with 9 bases sitting between them. DNA for the CDR3: TGCGCCAGCAGCCCGAGCGTGCCCTACGAGCAGTACTTC. Its translation is CASSPSVPYEQYF.

V usage is TRBV4-2 and J usage is TRBJ1-2, with D tentatively TRBD1 (5 bases). V lost 2 bases, J lost 4 bases, and 20 bases lay in between. The CDR3 has 17 residues. Germline lookup yields CDR1 LGHNA and CDR2 YNFKEQ. The CDR3 here is CASSQPTLDRDVYGYTF. The CDR3 nucleotides are TGTGCCAGCAGCCAACCAACCCTTGATAGGGACGTCTATGGCTACACCTTC.

The chain recombines TRBV6-1 with TRBJ2-7; TRBD2 matches 8 bases. Germline CDR1 and CDR2: MNHNS and SASEGT. J was trimmed by 3 bases and V by 7 bases; bases with no gene match: 11. This CDR3 contains 15 residues. As DNA, the CDR3 is TGTGCCAGCACCCCGACGGGAGGGGCCTACTACGAGCAGTACTTC. Encoded protein: CASTPTGGAYYEQYF.

The rearrangement links TRBV10-3 to TRBJ2-1; TRBD2 is a possible D gene (6 bases). The CDR3 covers 15 residues. Germline values: CDR1 ENHRY, CDR2 SYGVKD. V was shortened by 3 bases and J by 7 bases, with 16 bases between the two germline ends. CDR3 sequence reads: CAISETRDSGNEQFF. CDR3 coding DNA: TGTGCCATCAGTGAAACCCGGGACTCAGGGAATGAGCAGTTCTTC.